This T cell receptor beta chain was profiled in a study of OX40 agonist ivuxolimab in advanced cancers. Study-level background: Head and neck, renal cell, melanoma or hepatocellular carcinoma were the cancers that dose-escalation patients had.

Sequencing was performed with immunoSEQ multiplex PCR; in TCRdb, only in-frame clones are kept and a portion is missing. The table lists roughly 30,000 clones, roughly 84% of them singletons, with around 17% in the top ten. Germline CDR1 SEHNR, CDR2 FQNEAQ (reference sequence). There are 15 residues in the CDR3. J was trimmed by 8 bases and V by 5 bases; bases with no gene match: 14. The chain employs TRBV7-9 and TRBJ1-2, with 7 bases aligning to TRBD1. The sequence was collected from an adult with an advanced solid tumor such as melanoma, head and neck, liver or kidney cancer. Sample: CD4+ or CD8+ T cells sorted from blood, taken in a trial of the OX40 agonist ivuxolimab. The CDR3 sequence: CASSDGTDLREGYTF. Here the CDR3 DNA reads TGTGCCAGCAGCGACGGGACAGACCTAAGGGAAGGCTACACCTTC.